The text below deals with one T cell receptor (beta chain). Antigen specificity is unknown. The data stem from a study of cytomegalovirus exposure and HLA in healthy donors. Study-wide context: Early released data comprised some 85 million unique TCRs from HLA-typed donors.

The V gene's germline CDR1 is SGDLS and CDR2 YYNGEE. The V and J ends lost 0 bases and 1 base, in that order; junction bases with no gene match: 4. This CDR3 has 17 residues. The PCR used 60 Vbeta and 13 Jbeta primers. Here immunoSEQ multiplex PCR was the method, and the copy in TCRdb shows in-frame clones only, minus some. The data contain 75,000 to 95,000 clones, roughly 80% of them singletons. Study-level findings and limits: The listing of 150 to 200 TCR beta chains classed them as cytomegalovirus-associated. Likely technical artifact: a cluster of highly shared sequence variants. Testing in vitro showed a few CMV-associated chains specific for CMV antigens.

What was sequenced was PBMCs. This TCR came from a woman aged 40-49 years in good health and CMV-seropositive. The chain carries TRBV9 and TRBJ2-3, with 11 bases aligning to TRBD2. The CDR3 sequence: CASSVALAGGRTDTQYF. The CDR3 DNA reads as TGTGCCAGCAGCGTAGCCCTAGCGGGAGGACGCACAGATACGCAGTATTTT.